One sample yielded the 13 T cell receptor beta chains listed below, sequenced in a study of CD8 T cells in Susac syndrome. The RNA, roughly 0.45 to 1 ug, was put through reverse transcription using random hexamers. One entry per CDR3 protein, called by TCRdb with MiXCR from the immunoSEQ multiplex PCR reads. The sample includes about 94,000 distinct CDR3 sequences, about 95% seen only once; the top ten take about 0.28%. Specimen: CD4+ T cells from PBMCs. These receptor sequences come from a human donor with Susac syndrome.

The chain recombines TRBV29-1 with TRBJ2-7; D unclear. The CDR3 consists of 12 residues. V was shortened by 8 bases and J by 5 bases, with 16 bases between the two germline ends. The germline V gene has CDR1 SQVTM and CDR2 ANQGSEA. The CDR3 loop reads CSSIGLGHEQYF. DNA of the CDR3: TGCAGCTCCATAGGTTTAGGGCACGAGCAGTACTTC.

This chain joins TRBV12-3 or TRBV12-4 and TRBJ2-2, with 8 bases that match TRBD1. Germline trimming cut 4 bases from V and 2 bases from J; bases unmatched to any gene: 6. This CDR3 is built from 16 residues. The CDR3 is CASSSRDRINTGELFF. The CDR3 bases are TGTGCCAGCAGTTCCCGGGACAGGATAAACACCGGGGAGCTGTTTTTT.

This sequence joins TRBV11-2 and TRBJ2-1; 12 positions match TRBD2. The CDR3 loop spans 15 amino acids. With V trimmed by 0 bases and J by 15 bases, 9 bases remained unmatched. Germline loops: CDR1 SGHAT, CDR2 FQNNGV. The CDR3 coding sequence is TGTGCCAGCAGCTTAGATCTAGCGGGGGGGCCGCGAACGTTCTTC. Protein product: CASSLDLAGGPRTFF.

This chain connects TRBV7-9 to TRBJ1-4; D remains ambiguous. V was cut by 1 base and J by 6 bases, with 12 bases left in between. CDR1 and CDR2 (germline): SEHNR, FQNEAQ (reference sequence). The CDR3 totals 15 residues. CDR3: CASSLGRNSHEKLFF. Here the CDR3 DNA reads TGTGCCAGCAGCTTAGGTCGGAACAGCCATGAAAAACTGTTTTTT.

The CDR3 bases are TGTGCCACCAGCAGAGGTAGCGGGGGATCCCCAGATACGCAGTATTTT. Residues: CATSRGSGGSPDTQYF. J is TRBJ2-3 and V is TRBV15; the match to TRBD2 covers 9 bases. V lost 1 base, J lost 4 bases, and 6 bases stayed unmatched. This CDR3 spans 16 amino acids. Germline V gene sequence: CDR1 LNHNV, CDR2 YYDKDF (reference sequence).

The chain has TRBV7-8 and TRBJ2-1; 8 nucleotides line up with TRBD1. The CDR3 has 15 residues. The germline gives CDR1 SGHVS, CDR2 FQNEAQ. The V gene end was trimmed by 5 bases and the J gene end by 10 bases; junction bases not matched to a gene: 13. DNA for the CDR3: TGTGCCAGCAGCCCTGCCCGGGACAGGAGGGGCGAGCAGTTCTTC. The encoded protein is CASSPARDRRGEQFF.

The rearrangement uses TRBV20-1 and TRBJ2-1, with TRBD2 identical over 11 bases. V trimming: 1 base; J trimming: 7 bases; junction bases outside the gene matches: 6. This CDR3 contains 15 residues. The germline V gene has CDR1 DFQATT and CDR2 SNEGSKA (reference sequence). For the CDR3, the DNA is TGCAGTGCTAGAGGGCTAGCGGGGGGCCTAAATGAGCAGTTCTTC. It codes for CSARGLAGGLNEQFF.

J is TRBJ1-1 and V is TRBV6-5; 11 bases fit TRBD1. Germline V CDR1 and CDR2: MNHEY, SVGAGI. The CDR3 sequence is 15 residues long. V trimming: 4 bases; J trimming: 4 bases; junction bases outside the gene matches: 5. CDR3 residues: CASSFLGQGATEAFF. The CDR3 bases are TGTGCCAGCAGTTTCCTAGGACAGGGGGCCACTGAAGCTTTCTTT.

The rearrangement links TRBV12-3 or TRBV12-4 to TRBJ2-3; 8 nucleotides align to TRBD1. This CDR3 contains 15 residues. Unmatched junction bases numbered 9, after V lost 6 bases and J lost 4 bases. CDR3 nucleotide sequence: TGTGCCAGCAGCCCGGGACAGGTGGAGCCAGATACGCAGTATTTT. This gives the protein CASSPGQVEPDTQYF.

The V gene is TRBV5-1, the J gene TRBJ1-2; tentatively, D is TRBD1 (5 bases). This CDR3 is built from 15 residues. CDR1 is SGHRS, CDR2 YFSETQ, per germline. Trimming took 3 bases from V and 3 from J, leaving 15 bases between them. CDR3 in amino acids: CASSYHGGGDYGYTF. Here the CDR3 DNA reads TGCGCCAGCAGCTATCACGGGGGGGGAGACTATGGCTACACCTTC.

The chain has TRBV12-3 or TRBV12-4 and TRBJ1-1; 8 bases align to TRBD1. V was pared by 7 bases and J by 4 bases, with 8 bases of the junction left unmatched. The CDR3 contains 14 residues. The CDR3: CASNRQGRPTEAFF. CDR3 bases: TGTGCCAGCAACCGACAGGGGCGACCCACTGAAGCTTTCTTT.

This chain connects TRBV2 to TRBJ2-5, with TRBD1 as a possible D gene (5 bases). This CDR3 comprises 12 residues. Germline V CDR1 and CDR2: SNHLY, FYNNEI. Trimming removed 7 bases from V and 0 bases from J, with 6 bases in between. The CDR3 is CASNRNQETQYF. The CDR3 DNA sequence: TGTGCCAGCAACAGGAACCAAGAGACCCAGTACTTC.

V usage is TRBV27 and J usage is TRBJ1-2, with D maybe TRBD1 (6 bases). This CDR3 region has 14 residues. The germline V and J ends were trimmed by 3 bases and 8 bases, with 16 bases remaining between them. Germline CDR1 is MNHEY and CDR2 is SMNVEV (reference sequence). Here the CDR3 reads CASSFRLQGGGYTF. The CDR3 nucleotides are TGTGCCAGCAGTTTTCGGCTACAGGGTGGAGGCTACACCTTC.